What follows are 9 T cell receptor beta chains derived from one specimen sequenced in a study of tumor-infiltrating lymphocytes in primary liver carcinoma. Constant-region priming of about 520 ng total RNA yielded TCR beta cDNA. Three-round nested multiplex PCR performed with slightly modified ARM-PCR produced the TCR beta libraries. For approximately 10 cycles apiece, the opening two PCR rounds ran with TRBV1-TRBV30 forward primers and a C-beta reverse primer. Each CDR3 protein gets one entry after TCRdb re-called the multiplex PCR reads with MiXCR. The table has approximately 190,000 distinct CDR3 sequences, over 80% seen once. It was from approximately 20-30 mg of unsorted bulk tissue that RNA and DNA were co-extracted. Sequenced sample: tumor tissue from primary liver carcinoma. All receptors come from a man aged 40-55 years with primary liver carcinoma and hepatitis B virus infection.

Concerning this clonotype: The junction shows a germline mismatch at one end, possibly a read error. The rearrangement links TRBV6-1 to TRBJ2-1, with D perhaps matching TRBD1 (6 bases). The CDR3 loop spans 13 amino acids. The V gene's germline CDR1 is MNHNS and CDR2 SASEGT. CDR3 bases: TGTGTCAGCAGTGAAGAGAGGGACATTGAGCAGTTCTTC. Translated: CVSSEERDIEQFF.

In the case of this clonotype: Germline is not matched at one junction end, which may reflect a read error. This chain joins TRBV6-1 and TRBJ2-2; 7 bases agree with TRBD1. Germline V lookup: CDR1 MNHNS, CDR2 SASEGT. The CDR3 is made up of 12 amino acids. CDR3 nucleotides: TGTGCCAGCAGACAGGGGAACAGGGAGTTGTTTTTT. Translation: CASRQGNRELFF.

The genes are TRBV5-1 and TRBJ2-3, with D maybe TRBD2 (5 bases). The germline CDR1 and CDR2 sequences are SGHRS and YFSETQ. This CDR3 region has 15 residues. With 4 bases removed from V and 4 bases from J, the gap between germline ends came to 16 bases. The CDR3 DNA reads as TGCGCCAGCAGCCAACAGAGGGCCCGCCCAGATACGCAGTATTTT. The encoded protein is CASSQQRARPDTQYF.

This clonotype was observed many times. J is TRBJ2-1 and V is TRBV5-4; 13 nucleotides agree with TRBD2. The CDR3 totals 15 residues. V was clipped by 4 bases and J by 8 bases; unmatched bases: 6. CDR1 is SGHNT and CDR2 is YYREEE in the germline V gene (reference sequence). CDR3: CASSLGLAGEDEQFF. The CDR3 DNA is TGTGCCAGCAGCCTTGGACTAGCGGGAGAAGATGAGCAGTTCTTC.

As regards this clonotype: With a much larger clone just one base away, this may be a read error. This chain links TRBV28 with TRBJ2-7; D gene unclear. V was pared by 7 bases and J by 2 bases, with 21 bases between. Germline CDR1 MDHEN, CDR2 SYDVKM. This CDR3 has 16 amino acids. This CDR3 is CASIPPFGSRAYEQYF. In DNA form, the CDR3 reads TGTGCCAGCATTCCCCCCTTCGGCAGTAGGGCCTACGAGCAGTACTTC.

Note on this clonotype: A junction end diverges from the germline sequence, so it may reflect a read error. V usage is TRBV12-3 or TRBV12-4 and J usage is TRBJ2-5; 7 bases are shared with TRBD1. This CDR3 is built from 13 residues. The CDR3 sequence is CASTLVQGETQNF. CDR3 bases: TGTGCCAGCACTTTGGTTCAGGGGGAGACCCAGAACTTC.

On this clonotype itself: Because the CDR3 is missing its conserved closing phenylalanine or tryptophan, this is likely a read error. No DNA is shown, since the ends of the CDR3 on it are uncertain; the CDR3 is the one TCRdb lists. The chain uses TRBV11-2 and TRBJ2-5; the table's TRBD2 call for D was not verified on the DNA. Both ends counted, the CDR3 spans 14 residues. The V gene's germline CDR1 is SGHAT and CDR2 FQNNGV. The CDR3 protein is CARSFSGGQETQYS.

Note on this clonotype: The junction and the germline gene differ at one end; a read error may be behind it. The V gene is TRBV6-4, the J gene TRBJ2-5; 12 bases are shared with TRBD2. In germline, CDR1 is MRHNA, CDR2 SNTAGT. The CDR3 extends over 15 amino acids. CDR3 protein: CASVRTSGTEETQYF. In DNA form, the CDR3 reads TGTGCAAGTGTCAGGACTAGCGGGACGGAAGAGACCCAATACTTC.

The sample holds a few counts of this clonotype. Likely a read error: the CDR3 ends without its conserved phenylalanine or tryptophan. The chain couples TRBV12-3 or TRBV12-4 to TRBJ1-3; D might be TRBD1 (6 bases). This CDR3 has 14 residues. CDR3 sequence reads: CASSIQGSGNTIYY. The CDR3 bases are TGTGCCAGCAGTATACAGGGCTCTGGAAACACAATATATTAT.